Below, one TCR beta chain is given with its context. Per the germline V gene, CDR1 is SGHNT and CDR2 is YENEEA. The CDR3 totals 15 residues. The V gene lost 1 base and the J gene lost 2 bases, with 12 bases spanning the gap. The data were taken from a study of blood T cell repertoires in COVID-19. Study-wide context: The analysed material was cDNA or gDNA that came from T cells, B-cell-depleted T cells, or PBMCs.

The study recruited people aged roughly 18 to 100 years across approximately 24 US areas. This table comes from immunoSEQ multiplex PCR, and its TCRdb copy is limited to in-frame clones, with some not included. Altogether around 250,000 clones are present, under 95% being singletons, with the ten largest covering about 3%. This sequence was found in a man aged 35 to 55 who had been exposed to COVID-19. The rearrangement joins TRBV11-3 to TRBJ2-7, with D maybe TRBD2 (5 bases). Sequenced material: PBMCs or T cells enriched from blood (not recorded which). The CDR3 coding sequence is TGTGCCAGCAGCTTAGTGGGGAGTACAGCCTACGAGCAGTACTTC. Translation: CASSLVGSTAYEQYF. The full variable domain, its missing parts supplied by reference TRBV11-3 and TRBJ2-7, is EAGVVQSPRYKIIEKKQPVAFWCNPISGHNTLYWYLQNLGQGPELLIRYENEEAVDDSQLPKDRFSAERLKGVDSTLKIQPAELGDSAVYLCASSLVGSTAYEQYFGPGTRLTVT.